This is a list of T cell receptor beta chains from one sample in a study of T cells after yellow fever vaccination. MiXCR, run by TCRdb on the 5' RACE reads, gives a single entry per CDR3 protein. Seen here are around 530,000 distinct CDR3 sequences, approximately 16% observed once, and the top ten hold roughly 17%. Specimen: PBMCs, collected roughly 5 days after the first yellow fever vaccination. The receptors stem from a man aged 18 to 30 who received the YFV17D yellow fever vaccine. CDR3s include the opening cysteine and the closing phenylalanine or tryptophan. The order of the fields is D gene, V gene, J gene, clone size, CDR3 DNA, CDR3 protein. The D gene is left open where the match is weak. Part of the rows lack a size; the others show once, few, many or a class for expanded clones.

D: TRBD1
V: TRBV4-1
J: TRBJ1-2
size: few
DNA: TGCGCCAGCAGCCCACGACAGGGGGAAAACTATGGCTACACCTTC
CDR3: CASSPRQGENYGYTF

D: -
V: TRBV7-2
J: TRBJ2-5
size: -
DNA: TGTGCCAGCGGGTCGGCGGAGACCCAGTACTTC
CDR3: CASGSAETQYF

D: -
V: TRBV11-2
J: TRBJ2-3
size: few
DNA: TGTGCCAGCAGCTTAGATCGCCCCACAGATACGCAGTATTTT
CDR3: CASSLDRPTDTQYF

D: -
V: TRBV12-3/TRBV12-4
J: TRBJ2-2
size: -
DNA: TGTGCCAGCACCCAGGACTCGAACACCGGGGAGCTGTTTTTT
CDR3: CASTQDSNTGELFF

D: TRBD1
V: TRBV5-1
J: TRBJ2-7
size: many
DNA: TGCGCCAGCAGCTTGGGGGACAGCTCCTACGAGCAGTACTTC
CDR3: CASSLGDSSYEQYF

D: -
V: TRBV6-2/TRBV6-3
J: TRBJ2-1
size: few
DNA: TGTGCCCATGCTTCTGATTTTAATAACAATGAGCAGTTCTTC
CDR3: CAHASDFNNNEQFF

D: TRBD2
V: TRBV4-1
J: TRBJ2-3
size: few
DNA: TGCGCCAGCAGCCCCCGTCGCAAGATCGGGGGTTCTAGCGGGGGGGATCTGCATACGCAGTATTTT
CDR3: CASSPRRKIGGSSGGDLHTQYF

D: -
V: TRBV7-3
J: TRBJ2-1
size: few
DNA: TGTGCCAGCAGCTTAGGTGGGCCCTATGAGCAGTTCTTC
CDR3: CASSLGGPYEQFF

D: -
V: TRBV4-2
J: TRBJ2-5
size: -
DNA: TGTGCCAGCAGCCAAGATTACGCGGGGCAACAAGAGACCCAGTACTTC
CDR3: CASSQDYAGQQETQYF

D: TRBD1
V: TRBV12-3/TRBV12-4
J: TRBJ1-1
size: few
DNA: TGTGCCAGCAGTTTTTCAGGGGGCAGAACTGAAGCTTTCTTT
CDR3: CASSFSGGRTEAFF

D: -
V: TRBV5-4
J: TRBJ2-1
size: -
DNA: TGTGCCAGCAGCTTCCTACAGGGTTACAATGAGCAGTTCTTC
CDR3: CASSFLQGYNEQFF

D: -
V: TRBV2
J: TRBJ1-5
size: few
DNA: TGTGCCAGCCATCTAAATAGGAATCAGCCCCAGCATTTT
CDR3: CASHLNRNQPQHF

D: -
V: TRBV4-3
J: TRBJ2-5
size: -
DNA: TGCGCCAGCAGCCAGGCGGATCAAGAGACCCAGTACTTC
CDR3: CASSQADQETQYF

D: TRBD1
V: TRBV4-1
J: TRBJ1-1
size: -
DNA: TGCGCCAGCAGCCAAGAACAGGGGATAGGGAACACTGAAGCTTTCTTT
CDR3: CASSQEQGIGNTEAFF

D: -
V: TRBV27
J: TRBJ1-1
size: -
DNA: TGTGCCAGCAGTTCTGTAAACGGACGGGAGGCTTTCTTT
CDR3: CASSSVNGREAFF

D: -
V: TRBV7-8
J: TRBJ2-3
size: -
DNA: TGTGCCAGCAGCACGCCCAGATTGGGCCCTAAGTACGATACGCAGTATTTT
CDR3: CASSTPRLGPKYDTQYF

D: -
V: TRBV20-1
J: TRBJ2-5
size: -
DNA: TGCAGTGCCCCAGAGGGAATCGAGACCCAGTACTTC
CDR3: CSAPEGIETQYF

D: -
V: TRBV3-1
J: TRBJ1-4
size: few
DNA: TGTGCCAGCAGCCTTTATTTGGACAGCGCAACTAATGAAAAACTGTTTTTT
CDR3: CASSLYLDSATNEKLFF

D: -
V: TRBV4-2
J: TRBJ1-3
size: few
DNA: TGTGCCAGCAGCCAAGAAAAGACAAGCTCTGGAAACACCATATATTTT
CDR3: CASSQEKTSSGNTIYF

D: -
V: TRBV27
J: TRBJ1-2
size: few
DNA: TGTGCCAGCAGTTTATCTAGAAGGGGAAACTATGGCTACACCTTC
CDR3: CASSLSRRGNYGYTF

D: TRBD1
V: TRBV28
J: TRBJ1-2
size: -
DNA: TGTGCCAGCAGCCCACCGGGACAGTTATACTATGGCTACACCTTC
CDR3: CASSPPGQLYYGYTF

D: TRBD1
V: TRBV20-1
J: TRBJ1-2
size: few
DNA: TGCAGTGCTGGGACAGGGGGAGAGGGTGGCTACACCTTC
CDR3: CSAGTGGEGGYTF

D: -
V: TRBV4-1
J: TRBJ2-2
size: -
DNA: TGCGCCAGCAGCCAGATGTTTAGAACCGGGGAGCTGTTTTTT
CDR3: CASSQMFRTGELFF

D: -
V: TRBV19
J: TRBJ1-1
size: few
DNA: TGTGCCAGTAGTATAAGCAGGGGAGAGAAAGCTTTCTTT
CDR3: CASSISRGEKAFF